The clone carrying this T cell receptor beta chain was counted many times. Its specificity is not known. V dropped 1 base and J dropped 2 bases, with 11 bases sitting between them. Germline V CDR1 and CDR2: SGDLS, YYNGEE. CDR3 length equals 15 residues. The data are from a study of breast tumors, draining lymph nodes, adjacent tissues. TCRdb called the multiplex PCR reads again in MiXCR, with one record for every CDR3 protein. Of fewer than 200,000 distinct CDR3 sequences in the sample, about 30% were seen once. Study results and caveats: Tumor and nontumor repertoires were significantly more similar in luminal-like than in basal-like breast cancer. That most tumor T cells come from lymph nodes remained unproven. Compared with lymph nodes, tumors were less diverse; compared with nontumor tissue, more. The data were judged consistent with most tumor T cells coming from lymph node and expanding in tumor.

Samples came from axillary lymph nodes draining the breast cancer. This sequence originates from a female donor with breast cancer. Some clones in this sample may be carry-over from other donors' samples. The sequencing input was axillary lymph node tissue. The chain joins TRBV9 to TRBJ2-3, with a weak D call TRBD2 (6 bases). The CDR3 spells CASSVTGAYTDTQYF. CDR3 sequence (DNA): TGTGCCAGCAGCGTAACGGGAGCATACACAGATACGCAGTATTTT.